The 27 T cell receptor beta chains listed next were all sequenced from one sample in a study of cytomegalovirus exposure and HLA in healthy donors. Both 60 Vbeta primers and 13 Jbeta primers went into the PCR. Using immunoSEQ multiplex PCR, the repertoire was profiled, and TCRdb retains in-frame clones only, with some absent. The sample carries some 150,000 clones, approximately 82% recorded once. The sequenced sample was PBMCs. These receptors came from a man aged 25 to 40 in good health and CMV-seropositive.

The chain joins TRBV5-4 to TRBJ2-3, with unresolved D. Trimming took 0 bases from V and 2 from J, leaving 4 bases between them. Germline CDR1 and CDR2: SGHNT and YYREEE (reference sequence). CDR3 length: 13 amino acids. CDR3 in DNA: TGTGCCAGCAGCTTGGCAGTCACAGATACGCAGTATTTT. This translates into CASSLAVTDTQYF.

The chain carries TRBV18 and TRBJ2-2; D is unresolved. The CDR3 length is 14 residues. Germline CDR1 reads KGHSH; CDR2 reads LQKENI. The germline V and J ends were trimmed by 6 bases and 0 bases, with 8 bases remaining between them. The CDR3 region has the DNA TGTGCCAGCTCTTCAAGCTCGAACACCGGGGAGCTGTTTTTT. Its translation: CASSSSSNTGELFF.

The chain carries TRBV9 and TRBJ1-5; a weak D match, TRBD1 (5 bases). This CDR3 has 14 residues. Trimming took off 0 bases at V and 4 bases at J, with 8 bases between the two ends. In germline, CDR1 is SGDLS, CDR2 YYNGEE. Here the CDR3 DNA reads TGTGCCAGCAGCGTAGAAGGGGTAAATCAGCCCCAGCATTTT. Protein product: CASSVEGVNQPQHF.

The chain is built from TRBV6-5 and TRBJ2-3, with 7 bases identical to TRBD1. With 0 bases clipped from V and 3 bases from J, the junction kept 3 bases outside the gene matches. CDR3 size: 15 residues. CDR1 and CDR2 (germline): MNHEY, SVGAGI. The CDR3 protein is CASSYSRGQTDTQYF. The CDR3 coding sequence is TGTGCCAGCAGTTACTCGAGGGGACAGACAGATACGCAGTATTTT.

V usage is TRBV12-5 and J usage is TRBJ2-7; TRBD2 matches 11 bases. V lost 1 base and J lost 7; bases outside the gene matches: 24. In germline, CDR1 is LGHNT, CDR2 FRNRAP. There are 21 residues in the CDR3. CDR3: CASGLALLSGLAEPPRREQYF. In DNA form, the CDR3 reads TGTGCTAGTGGTTTGGCCCTGCTCTCGGGACTAGCGGAGCCGCCCCGAAGGGAGCAGTACTTC. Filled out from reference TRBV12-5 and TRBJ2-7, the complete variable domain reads DARVTQTPRHKVTEMGQEVTMRCQPILGHNTVFWYRQTMMQGLELLAYFRNRAPLDDSGMPKDRFSAEMPDATLATLKIQPSEPRDSAVYFCASGLALLSGLAEPPRREQYFGPGTRLTVT.

This CDR3 reads CASSSVRQGAGELFF. CDR3 coding DNA: TGTGCCAGCAGCTCGGTTCGACAGGGGGCCGGGGAGCTGTTTTTT. J is TRBJ2-2 and V is TRBV7-9, with TRBD1 matching over 9 bases. V shed 4 bases and J 6 bases; nucleotides not matched to a gene: 6. CDR1 and CDR2 from the germline V gene are SEHNR and FQNEAQ (reference sequence). This CDR3 spans 15 amino acids.

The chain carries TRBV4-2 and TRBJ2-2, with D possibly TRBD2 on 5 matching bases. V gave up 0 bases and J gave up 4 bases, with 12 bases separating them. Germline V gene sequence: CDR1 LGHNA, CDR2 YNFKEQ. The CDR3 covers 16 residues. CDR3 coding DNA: TGTGCCAGCAGCCAAGATCGAGGGCGGTTCACCGGGGAGCTGTTTTTT. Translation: CASSQDRGRFTGELFF.

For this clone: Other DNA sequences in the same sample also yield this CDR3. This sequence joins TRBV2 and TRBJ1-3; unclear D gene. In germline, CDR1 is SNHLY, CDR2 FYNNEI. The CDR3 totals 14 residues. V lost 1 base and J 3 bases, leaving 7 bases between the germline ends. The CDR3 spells CASSEVGSGNTIYF. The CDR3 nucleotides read TGTGCCAGCAGTGAAGTGGGCAGTGGAAACACCATATATTTT. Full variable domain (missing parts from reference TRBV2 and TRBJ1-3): EPEVTQTPSHQVTQMGQEVILRCVPISNHLYFYWYRQILGQKVEFLVSFYNNEISEKSEIFDDQFSVERPDGSNFTLKIRSTKLEDSAMYFCASSEVGSGNTIYFGEGSWLTVV.

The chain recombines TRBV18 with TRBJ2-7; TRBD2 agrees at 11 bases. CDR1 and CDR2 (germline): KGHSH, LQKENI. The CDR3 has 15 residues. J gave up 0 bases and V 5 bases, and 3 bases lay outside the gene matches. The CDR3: CASSDTSGSSYEQYF. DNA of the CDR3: TGTGCCAGCTCAGACACTAGCGGGAGCTCCTACGAGCAGTACTTC.

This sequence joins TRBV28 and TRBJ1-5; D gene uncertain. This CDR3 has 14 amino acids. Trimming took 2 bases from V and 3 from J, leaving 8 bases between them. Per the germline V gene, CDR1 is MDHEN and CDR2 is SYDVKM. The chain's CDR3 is CASSLGQNNQPQHF. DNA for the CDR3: TGTGCCAGCAGTTTAGGGCAGAACAATCAGCCCCAGCATTTT.

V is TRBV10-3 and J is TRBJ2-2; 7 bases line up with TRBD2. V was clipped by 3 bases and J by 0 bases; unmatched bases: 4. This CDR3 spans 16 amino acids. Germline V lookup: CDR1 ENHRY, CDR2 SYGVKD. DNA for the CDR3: TGTGCCATCAGTGATAGCGGGCACGCGAACACCGGGGAGCTGTTTTTT. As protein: CAISDSGHANTGELFF.

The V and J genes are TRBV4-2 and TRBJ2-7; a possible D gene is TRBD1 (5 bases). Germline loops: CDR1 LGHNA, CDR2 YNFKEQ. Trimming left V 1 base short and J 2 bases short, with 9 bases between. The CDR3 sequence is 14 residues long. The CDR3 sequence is CASSQADRTYEQYF. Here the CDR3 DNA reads TGTGCCAGCAGCCAAGCAGACAGAACCTACGAGCAGTACTTC.

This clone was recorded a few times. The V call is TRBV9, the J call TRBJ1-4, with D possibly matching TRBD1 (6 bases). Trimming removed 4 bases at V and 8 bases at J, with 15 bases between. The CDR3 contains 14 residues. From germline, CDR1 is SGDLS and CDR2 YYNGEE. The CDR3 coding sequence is TGTGCCAGCAGCACCGGACAGTTGGGGGAAAAACTGTTTTTT. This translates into CASSTGQLGEKLFF.

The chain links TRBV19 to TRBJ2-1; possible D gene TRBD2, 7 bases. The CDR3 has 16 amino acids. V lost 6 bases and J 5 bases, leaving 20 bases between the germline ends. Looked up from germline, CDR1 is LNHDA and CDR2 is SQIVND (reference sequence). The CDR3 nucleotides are TGTGCCAGTAGGTCAAGGGGGGGCTCATCCCACAATGAGCAGTTCTTC. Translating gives CASRSRGGSSHNEQFF. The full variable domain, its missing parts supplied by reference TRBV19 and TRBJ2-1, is DGGITQSPKYLFRKEGQNVTLSCEQNLNHDAMYWYRQDPGQGLRLIYYSQIVNDFQKGDIAEGYSVSREKKESFPLTVTSAQKNPTAFYLCASRSRGGSSHNEQFFGPGTRLTVL.

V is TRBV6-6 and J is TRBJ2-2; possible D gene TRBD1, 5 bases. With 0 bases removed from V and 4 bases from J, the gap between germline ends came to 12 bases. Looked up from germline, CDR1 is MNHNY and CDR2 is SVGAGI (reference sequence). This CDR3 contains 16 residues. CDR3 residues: CASSYSQGMTTGELFF. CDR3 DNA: TGTGCCAGCAGTTACTCGCAGGGTATGACCACCGGGGAGCTGTTTTTT.

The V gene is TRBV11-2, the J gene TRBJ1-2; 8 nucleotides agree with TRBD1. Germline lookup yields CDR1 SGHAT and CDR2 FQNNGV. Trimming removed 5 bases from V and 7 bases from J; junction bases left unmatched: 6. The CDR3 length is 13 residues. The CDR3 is CASSPGTGGGYTF. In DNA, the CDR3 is TGTGCCAGCAGCCCCGGGACAGGAGGTGGCTACACCTTC.

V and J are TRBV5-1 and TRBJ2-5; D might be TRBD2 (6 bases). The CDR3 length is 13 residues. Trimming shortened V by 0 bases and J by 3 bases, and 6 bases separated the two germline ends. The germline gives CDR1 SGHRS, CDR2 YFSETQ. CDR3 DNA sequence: TGCGCCAGCAGCTTGGGACTAGAAGAGACCCAGTACTTC. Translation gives CASSLGLEETQYF. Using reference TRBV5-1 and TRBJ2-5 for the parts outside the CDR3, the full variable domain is KAGVTQTPRYLIKTRGQQVTLSCSPISGHRSVSWYQQTPGQGLQFLFEYFSETQRNKGNFPGRFSGRQFSNSRSEMNVSTLELGDSALYLCASSLGLEETQYFGPGTRLLVL.

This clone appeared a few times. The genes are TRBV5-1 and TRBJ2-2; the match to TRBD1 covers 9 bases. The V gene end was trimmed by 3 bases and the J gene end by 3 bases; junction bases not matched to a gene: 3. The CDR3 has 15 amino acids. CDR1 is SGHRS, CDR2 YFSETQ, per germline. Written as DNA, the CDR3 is TGCGCCAGCAGCTGGTGGACAGGGGACACCGGGGAGCTGTTTTTT. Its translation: CASSWWTGDTGELFF. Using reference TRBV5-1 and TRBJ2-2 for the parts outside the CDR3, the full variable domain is KAGVTQTPRYLIKTRGQQVTLSCSPISGHRSVSWYQQTPGQGLQFLFEYFSETQRNKGNFPGRFSGRQFSNSRSEMNVSTLELGDSALYLCASSWWTGDTGELFFGEGSRLTVL.

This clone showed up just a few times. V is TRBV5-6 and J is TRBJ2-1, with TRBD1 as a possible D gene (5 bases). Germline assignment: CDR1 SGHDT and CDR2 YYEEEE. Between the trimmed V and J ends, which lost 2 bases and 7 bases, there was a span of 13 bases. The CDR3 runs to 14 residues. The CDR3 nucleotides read TGTGCCAGCAGCTTACCGAATCCAGGGAATGAGCAGTTCTTC. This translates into CASSLPNPGNEQFF. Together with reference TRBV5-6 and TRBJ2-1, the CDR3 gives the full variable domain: DAGVTQSPTHLIKTRGQQVTLRCSPKSGHDTVSWYQQALGQGPQFIFQYYEEEERQRGNFPDRFSGHQFPNYSSELNVNALLLGDSALYLCASSLPNPGNEQFFGPGTRLTVL.

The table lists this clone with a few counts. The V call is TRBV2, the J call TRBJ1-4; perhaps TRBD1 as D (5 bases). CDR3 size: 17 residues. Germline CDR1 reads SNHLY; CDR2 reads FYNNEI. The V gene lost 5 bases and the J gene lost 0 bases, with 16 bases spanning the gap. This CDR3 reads CASSYPSTDSTNEKLFF. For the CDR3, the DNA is TGTGCCAGCAGTTATCCTTCGACAGACTCAACTAATGAAAAACTGTTTTTT.

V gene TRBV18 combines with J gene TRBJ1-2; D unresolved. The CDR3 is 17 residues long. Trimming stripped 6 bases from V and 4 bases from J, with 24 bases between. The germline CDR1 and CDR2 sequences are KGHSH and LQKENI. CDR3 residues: CASSQEGSRLSGYGYTF. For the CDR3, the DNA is TGTGCCAGCTCCCAGGAGGGCAGTAGACTCTCAGGCTATGGCTACACCTTC.

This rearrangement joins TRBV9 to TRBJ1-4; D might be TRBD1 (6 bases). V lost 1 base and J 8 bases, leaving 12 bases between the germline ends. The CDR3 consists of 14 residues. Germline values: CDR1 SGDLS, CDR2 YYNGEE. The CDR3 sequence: CASSVNQGQEKLFF. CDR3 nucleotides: TGTGCCAGCAGCGTAAACCAGGGGCAGGAAAAACTGTTTTTT.

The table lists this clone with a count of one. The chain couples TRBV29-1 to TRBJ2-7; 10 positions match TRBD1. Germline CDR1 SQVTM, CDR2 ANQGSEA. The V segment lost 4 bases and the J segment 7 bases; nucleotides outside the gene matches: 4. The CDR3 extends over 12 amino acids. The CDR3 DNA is TGCAGCGTTGGGGACAGGGGTAGGGAGCAGTACTTC. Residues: CSVGDRGREQYF.

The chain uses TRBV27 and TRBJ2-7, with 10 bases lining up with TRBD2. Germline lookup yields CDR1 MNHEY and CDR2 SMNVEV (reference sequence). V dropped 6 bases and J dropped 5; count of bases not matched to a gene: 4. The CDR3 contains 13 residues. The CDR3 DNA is TGTGCCAGCAGGCTAGCGGGAGCCAACGAGCAGTACTTC. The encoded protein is CASRLAGANEQYF.

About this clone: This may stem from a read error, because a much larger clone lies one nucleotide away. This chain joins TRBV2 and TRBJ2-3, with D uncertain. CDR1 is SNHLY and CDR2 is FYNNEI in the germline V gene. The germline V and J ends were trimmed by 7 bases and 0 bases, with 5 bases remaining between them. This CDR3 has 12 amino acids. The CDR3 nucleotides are TGTGCCAGCACCCTTAGCACAGATACGCAGTATTTT. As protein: CASTLSTDTQYF.

The CDR3 spells CASSLAGLRSSGANVLTF. The CDR3, as DNA: TGCGCCAGCAGCTTGGCAGGGTTAAGGTCCTCTGGGGCCAACGTCCTGACTTTC. This chain links TRBV5-1 with TRBJ2-6; D may be TRBD1 (5 bases). The V gene lost 0 bases and the J gene lost 0 bases, with 13 bases spanning the gap. The germline gives CDR1 SGHRS, CDR2 YFSETQ. The CDR3 totals 18 residues.

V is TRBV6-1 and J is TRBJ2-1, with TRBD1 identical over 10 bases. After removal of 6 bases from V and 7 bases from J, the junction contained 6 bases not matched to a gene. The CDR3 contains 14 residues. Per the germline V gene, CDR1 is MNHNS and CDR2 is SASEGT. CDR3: CASSGWTGGNEQFF. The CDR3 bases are TGTGCCAGCAGCGGGTGGACAGGGGGGAATGAGCAGTTCTTC.